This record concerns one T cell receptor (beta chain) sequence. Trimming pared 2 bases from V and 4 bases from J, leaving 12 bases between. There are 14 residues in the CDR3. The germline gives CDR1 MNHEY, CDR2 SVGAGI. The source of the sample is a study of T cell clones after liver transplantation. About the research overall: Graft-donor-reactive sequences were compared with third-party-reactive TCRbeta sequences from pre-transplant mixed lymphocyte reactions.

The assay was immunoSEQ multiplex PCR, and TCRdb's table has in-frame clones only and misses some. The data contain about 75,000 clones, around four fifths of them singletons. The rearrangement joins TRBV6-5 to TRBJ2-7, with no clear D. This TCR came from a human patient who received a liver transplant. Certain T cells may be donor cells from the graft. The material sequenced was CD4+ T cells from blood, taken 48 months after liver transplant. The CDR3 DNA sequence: TGTGCCAGCAGTTACCGAGACGGTGGGTACGAGCAGTACTTC. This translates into CASSYRDGGYEQYF.